The entry below gives a single T cell receptor (beta chain) sequence along with its context. The antigen remains undetermined. These data belong to a study of T cells in tuberculosis. Libraries were prepared by immunoSEQ multiplex PCR; TCRdb keeps only in-frame clonotypes and omits some of them. The sample holds roughly 28,000 clones; roughly 93% are singletons and the top ten take 4.9%. Overall study results and limits: Active tuberculosis TCR-alpha repertoires lay closer to GMM-specific TCRs than IGRA-negative controls, suggesting clonal expansion.

V dropped 7 bases and J dropped 6; count of bases not matched to a gene: 11. The CDR3 totals 13 residues. Germline values: CDR1 SQVTM, CDR2 ANQGSEA. This clonotype was sampled from a donor between 10 and 35 years old with latent tuberculosis or without tuberculosis infection. Input material: PBMCs. This sequence joins TRBV29-1 and TRBJ1-1; TRBD1 agrees at 7 bases. CDR3 coding DNA: TGCAGCGCCCCGGGACAGCAGGGCCCTGAAGCTTTCTTT. Amino acids: CSAPGQQGPEAFF.